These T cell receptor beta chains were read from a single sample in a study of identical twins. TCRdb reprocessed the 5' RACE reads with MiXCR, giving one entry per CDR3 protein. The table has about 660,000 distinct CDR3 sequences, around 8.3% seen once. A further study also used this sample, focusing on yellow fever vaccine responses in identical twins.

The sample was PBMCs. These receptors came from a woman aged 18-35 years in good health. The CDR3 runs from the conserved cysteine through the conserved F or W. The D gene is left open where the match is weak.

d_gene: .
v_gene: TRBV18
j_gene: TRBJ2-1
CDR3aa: CASSEGASSYNEQFF

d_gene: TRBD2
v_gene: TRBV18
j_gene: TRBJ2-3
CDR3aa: CASSPLSGGVTDTQYF

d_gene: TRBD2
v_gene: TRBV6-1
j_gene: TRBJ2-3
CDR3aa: CASSEIAGGRDTQYF

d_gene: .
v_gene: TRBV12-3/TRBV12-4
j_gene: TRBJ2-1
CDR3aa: CASSSETGALYNEQFF

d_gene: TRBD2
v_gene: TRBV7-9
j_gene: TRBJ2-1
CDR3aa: CASSFRTSGIPSFEQFF

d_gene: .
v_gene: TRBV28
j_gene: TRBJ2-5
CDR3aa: CASSDGASSSETQYF

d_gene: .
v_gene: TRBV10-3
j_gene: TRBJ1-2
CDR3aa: CAIRNGISGYGYTF

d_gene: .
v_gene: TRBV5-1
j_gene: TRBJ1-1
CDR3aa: CASSELNTEAFF

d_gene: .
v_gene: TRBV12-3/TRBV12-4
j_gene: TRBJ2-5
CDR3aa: CASSFRAGQETQYF

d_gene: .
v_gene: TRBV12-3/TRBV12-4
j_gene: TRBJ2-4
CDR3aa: CASSHGGPIQYF